This TCR beta chain stems from a study of response to subunit inactivated influenza vaccine. Findings of the study overall: The authors proposed limited new T cell recruitment per seasonal influenza vaccination.

This clonotype was recorded at least ten times. Its cognate antigen is unknown. MiXCR was run by TCRdb on the RT-PCR reads, yielding one entry per CDR3 protein. The table has some 480,000 distinct CDR3 sequences, roughly 9.7% seen once. CDR1 and CDR2 from the germline V gene are SGHVS and FNYEAQ. The CDR3 contains 13 residues. V dropped 1 base and J dropped 6 bases, with 10 bases sitting between them. The source is a man in his fifties who received an inactivated influenza vaccine. This specimen was PBMCs from blood, taken roughly 48 days after vaccination. The rearrangement uses TRBV7-6 and TRBJ2-7; possibly TRBD2 for D (7 bases). CDR3 region: CASSLEGGGEQYF. Written as DNA, the CDR3 is TGTGCCAGCAGCTTAGAGGGAGGGGGCGAGCAGTACTTC.